This passage covers 16 T cell receptor beta chains from one sample sequenced in a study of CD8+CD57+ T cells in acquired aplastic anemia. The authors sequenced patients whose flow cytometry had shown CD8+CD57+ cell expansion. Genomic DNA, serving as template, underwent TCR beta VDJ and CDR3 profiling. TCRdb reanalysed the reads using MiXCR and keeps one entry per CDR3 protein. The data contain 150,000 to 200,000 distinct CDR3 sequences, 71% of them seen just once; the ten biggest clones take up around 45%. Sequencing was carried out using sorted CD4+, CD8+, or CD8+CD57+ T cells (not recorded which) from PBMCs. These receptors came from a human donor with aplastic anemia.

In this sample, this clonotype turned up many times. The CDR3 DNA reads as TGTGCCAGCAGTGAGTTTAGCGGGGGGGCCAATGAGCAGTTCTTC. Translated: CASSEFSGGANEQFF. The gene calls are TRBV6-4 and TRBJ2-1, with TRBD2 identical over 11 bases. V was pared by 3 bases and J by 6 bases, with 4 bases of the junction left unmatched. The CDR3 runs 15 residues. CDR1 MRHNA and CDR2 SNTAGT come from the germline V gene.

V gene TRBV7-9 combines with J gene TRBJ2-7, with 7 bases identical to TRBD2. The length of the CDR3 is 16 residues. Germline V CDR1 and CDR2: SEHNR, FQNEAQ (reference sequence). J lost 3 bases, V lost 5 bases, and 13 bases had no gene match. This chain's CDR3 is CASSQAGLNEDYEQYF. The CDR3 DNA reads as TGTGCCAGCAGCCAAGCGGGGTTAAACGAGGACTACGAGCAGTACTTC.

The sample holds one count of this clonotype. The chain recombines TRBV7-9 with TRBJ2-2, with 10 nucleotides matching TRBD1. V shed 4 bases and J 4 bases; nucleotides not matched to a gene: 6. This CDR3 region has 16 residues. Germline V gene data show CDR1 as SEHNR and CDR2 as FQNEAQ (reference sequence). The DNA of the CDR3 is TGTGCCAGCAGCTGGCCGGGACAGGGGCTCACCGGGGAGCTGTTTTTT. Its protein is CASSWPGQGLTGELFF.

This chain links TRBV19 with TRBJ2-1, with a possible D match to TRBD1 (5 bases). This CDR3 has 17 amino acids. Germline V gene sequence: CDR1 LNHDA, CDR2 SQIVND (reference sequence). V was cut by 7 bases and J by 8 bases, with 27 bases left in between. The CDR3 sequence: CASTTRLDRSRAYEQFF. CDR3 in DNA: TGTGCCAGTACCACAAGATTGGACCGGTCCAGGGCGTATGAGCAGTTCTTC.

The chain combines TRBV2 with TRBJ1-1, with TRBD1 matching over 7 bases. The length of the CDR3 is 11 residues. V was pared by 5 bases and J by 10 bases, with 4 bases of the junction left unmatched. Germline lookup yields CDR1 SNHLY and CDR2 FYNNEI. The CDR3 loop is CASSRGLGAFF. The CDR3 DNA follows: TGTGCCAGCAGTAGGGGGCTAGGAGCTTTCTTT.

The chain is built from TRBV24-1 and TRBJ2-5, with 11 bases that match TRBD2. Trimming took 1 base from V and 5 from J; bases not matched to a gene: 8. Germline V gene sequence: CDR1 KGHDR, CDR2 SFDVKD. The CDR3 spans 17 residues. The CDR3 nucleotides are TGTGCCACCAGTGATTTTTCGTCTAGCGGGGGGTGGGAGACCCAGTACTTC. Amino acids: CATSDFSSSGGWETQYF.

The chain uses TRBV7-2 and TRBJ2-3; 10 bases agree with TRBD2. This CDR3 has 20 residues. The junction had 15 bases not matched to a gene; V was cut back by 0 bases and J by 3 bases. CDR1 is SGHTA and CDR2 is FQGNSA in the germline V gene. CDR3 coding DNA: TGTGCCAGCAGCTTAGCGCTCTCTAGCGGGAGTATACGGTGGACAGATACGCAGTATTTT. Encoded protein: CASSLALSSGSIRWTDTQYF.

This clonotype was observed once. The rearrangement links TRBV7-2 to TRBJ2-7, with TRBD1 identical over 7 bases. The CDR3 runs to 15 residues. Germline V gene data show CDR1 as SGHTA and CDR2 as FQGNSA. The V and J ends lost 5 bases and 5 bases, in that order; junction bases with no gene match: 12. The CDR3: CASSQDPTGTDEQYF. The CDR3 DNA is TGTGCCAGCAGCCAAGACCCGACAGGGACCGACGAGCAGTACTTC.

This clonotype was observed a few times. The J gene is TRBJ2-7, the V gene TRBV10-3, with TRBD2 matching over 9 bases. Per the germline V gene, CDR1 is ENHRY and CDR2 is SYGVKD. Losses at the gene ends were 8 bases for V and 2 bases for J; bases not matched to a gene: 7. This CDR3 comprises 14 residues. The CDR3 DNA is TGTGCCATCTCGGCGGGAGGGCTACCCTACGAGCAGTACTTC. Its translation: CAISAGGLPYEQYF.

This clonotype occurred a few times. The chain links TRBV7-8 to TRBJ2-5; 8 bases align to TRBD2. The CDR3 totals 13 residues. Germline CDR1 reads SGHVS; CDR2 reads FQNEAQ. After removal of 10 bases from V and 2 bases from J, the junction contained 6 bases not matched to a gene. CDR3 in DNA: TGTGCCATGGCTAGCGGGTTACAAGAGACCCAGTACTTC. Translation: CAMASGLQETQYF.

This rearrangement joins TRBV7-8 to TRBJ2-2; 9 bases map to TRBD2. The CDR3 is made up of 15 amino acids. V lost 3 bases, J lost 7 bases, and 6 bases stayed unmatched. From germline, CDR1 is SGHVS and CDR2 FQNEAQ. CDR3 in DNA: TGTGCCAGCAGCTTTACCGGCGGGGGGGACGGGGAGCTGTTTTTT. Residues: CASSFTGGGDGELFF.

This clonotype has just a few counts. The J gene is TRBJ2-5, the V gene TRBV7-9; the D call may be TRBD1 or TRBD2 (5 bases each). Trimming pared 1 base from V and 5 bases from J, leaving 14 bases between. This CDR3 has 15 residues. The germline CDR1 and CDR2 sequences are SEHNR and FQNEAQ (reference sequence). In nucleotides, the CDR3 is TGTGCCAGCAGCTTAGTTGGGGGTTTGAGTGAGACCCAGTACTTC. Its translation: CASSLVGGLSETQYF. Filled out from reference TRBV7-9 and TRBJ2-5, the complete variable domain reads DTGVSQNPRHKITKRGQNVTFRCDPISEHNRLYWYRQTLGQGPEFLTYFQNEAQLEKSRLLSDRFSAERPKGSFSTLEIQRTEQGDSAMYLCASSLVGGLSETQYFGPGTRLLVL.

This clonotype was seen ten or more times. The chain has TRBV20-1 and TRBJ2-2, with D hard to call. CDR1 DFQATT and CDR2 SNEGSKA come from the germline V gene (reference sequence). The V gene lost 0 bases and the J gene lost 3 bases, with 11 bases spanning the gap. This CDR3 has 15 amino acids. The CDR3 protein is CSARDPGSYTGELFF. In DNA, the CDR3 is TGCAGTGCTAGAGATCCTGGCAGCTACACCGGGGAGCTGTTTTTT.

Concerning this clonotype itself: One end of the junction varies from germline; a read error may be responsible. The chain combines TRBV6-2 or TRBV6-3 with TRBJ2-5, with 7 bases matching TRBD1. The germline V gene has CDR1 MNHEY and CDR2 SVGEGT. The CDR3 has 15 amino acids. CDR3 in DNA: TGTGCCAGCAGCCCGACAGGGCCGAACCAAGAGGCCCAGTACTTC. Translation gives CASSPTGPNQEAQYF.

The chain recombines TRBV2 with TRBJ2-5; the match to TRBD2 covers 10 bases. V trimming: 6 bases; J trimming: 2 bases; junction bases outside the gene matches: 6. Germline CDR1 and CDR2: SNHLY and FYNNEI. This CDR3 spans 15 amino acids. The CDR3 protein is CASSQREGRQETQYF. The CDR3, as DNA: TGTGCCAGCAGCCAGCGGGAGGGCCGACAAGAGACCCAGTACTTC.

J is TRBJ1-2 and V is TRBV29-1; D might be TRBD1 (5 bases). CDR1 and CDR2 (germline): SQVTM, ANQGSEA. The length of the CDR3 is 12 residues. V lost 3 bases to trimming and J lost 3 bases, with 8 bases between them. CDR3 bases: TGCAGCGTTGAGCCGGGGGACTATGGCTACACCTTC. It encodes CSVEPGDYGYTF. The complete variable domain, with remaining parts taken from reference TRBV29-1 and TRBJ1-2, reads SAVISQKPSRDICQRGTSLTIQCQVDSQVTMMFWYRQQPGQSLTLIATANQGSEATYESGFVIDKFPISRPNLTFSTLTVSNMSPEDSSIYLCSVEPGDYGYTFGSGTRLTVV.